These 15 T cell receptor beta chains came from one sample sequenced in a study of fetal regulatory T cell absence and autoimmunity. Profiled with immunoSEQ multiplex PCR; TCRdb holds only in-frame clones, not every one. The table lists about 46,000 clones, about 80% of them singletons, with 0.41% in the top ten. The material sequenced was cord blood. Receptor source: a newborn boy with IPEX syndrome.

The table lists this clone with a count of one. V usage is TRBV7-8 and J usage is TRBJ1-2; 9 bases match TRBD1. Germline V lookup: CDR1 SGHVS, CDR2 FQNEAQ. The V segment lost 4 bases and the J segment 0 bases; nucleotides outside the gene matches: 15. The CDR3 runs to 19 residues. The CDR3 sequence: CASSSYGTGQRPANYGYTF. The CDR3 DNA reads TGTGCCAGCAGCTCTTACGGGACAGGGCAAAGACCAGCTAACTATGGCTACACCTTC.

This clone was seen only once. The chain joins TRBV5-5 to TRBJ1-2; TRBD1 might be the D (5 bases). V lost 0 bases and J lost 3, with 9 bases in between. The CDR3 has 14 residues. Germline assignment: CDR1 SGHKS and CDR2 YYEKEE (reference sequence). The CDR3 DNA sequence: TGTGCCAGCAGCTTGGGCAGGGCCTACTATGGCTACACCTTC. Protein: CASSLGRAYYGYTF. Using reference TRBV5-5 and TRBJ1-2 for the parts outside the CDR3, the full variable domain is DAGVTQSPTHLIKTRGQQVTLRCSPISGHKSVSWYQQVLGQGPQFIFQYYEKEERGRGNFPDRFSARQFPNYSSELNVNALLLGDSALYLCASSLGRAYYGYTFGSGTRLTVV.

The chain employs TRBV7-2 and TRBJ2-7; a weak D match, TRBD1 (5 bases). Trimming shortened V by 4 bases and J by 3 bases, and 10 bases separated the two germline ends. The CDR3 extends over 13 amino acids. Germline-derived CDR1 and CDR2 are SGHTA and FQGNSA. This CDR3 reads CASSSRTSYEQYF. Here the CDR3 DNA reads TGTGCCAGCAGCTCCCGGACAAGCTACGAGCAGTACTTC.

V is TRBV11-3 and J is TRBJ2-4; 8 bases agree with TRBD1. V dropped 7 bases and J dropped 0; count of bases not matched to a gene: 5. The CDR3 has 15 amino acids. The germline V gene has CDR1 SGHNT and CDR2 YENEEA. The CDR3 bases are TGTGCCAGCAAACCGGACAGGGAAGCCAAAAACATTCAGTACTTC. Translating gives CASKPDREAKNIQYF. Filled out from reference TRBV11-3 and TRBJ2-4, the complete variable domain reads EAGVVQSPRYKIIEKKQPVAFWCNPISGHNTLYWYLQNLGQGPELLIRYENEEAVDDSQLPKDRFSAERLKGVDSTLKIQPAELGDSAVYLCASKPDREAKNIQYFGAGTRLSVL.

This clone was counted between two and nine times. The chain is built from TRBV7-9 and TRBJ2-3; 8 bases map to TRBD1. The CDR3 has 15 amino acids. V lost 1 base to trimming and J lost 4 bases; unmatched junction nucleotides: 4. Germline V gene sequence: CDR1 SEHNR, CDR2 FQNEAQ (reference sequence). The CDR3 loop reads CASSLGGTGADTQYF. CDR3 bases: TGTGCCAGCAGCTTAGGAGGGACAGGAGCAGATACGCAGTATTTT.

CDR3 coding DNA: TGTGCCAGCAGCTTGCGTGACAGGGGCACAGATACGCAGTATTTT. Its translation is CASSLRDRGTDTQYF. This chain connects TRBV7-8 to TRBJ2-3; TRBD1 agrees at 7 bases. CDR3 length equals 15 residues. The germline V gene encodes CDR1 SGHVS and CDR2 FQNEAQ. The ends lost 3 bases at V and 1 base at J; junction bases unmatched: 4.

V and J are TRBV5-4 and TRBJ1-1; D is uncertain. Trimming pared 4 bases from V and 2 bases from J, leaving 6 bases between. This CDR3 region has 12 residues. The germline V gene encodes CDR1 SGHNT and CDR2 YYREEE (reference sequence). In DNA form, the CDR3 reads TGTGCCAGCAGCCCGGGTAACACTGAAGCTTTCTTT. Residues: CASSPGNTEAFF. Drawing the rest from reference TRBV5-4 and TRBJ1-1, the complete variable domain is ETGVTQSPTHLIKTRGQQVTLRCSSQSGHNTVSWYQQALGQGPQFIFQYYREEENGRGNFPPRFSGLQFPNYSSELNVNALELDDSALYLCASSPGNTEAFFGQGTRLTVV.

This CDR3 is CASSLLAGSYNEQFF. DNA of the CDR3: TGTGCCAGCAGCTTACTAGCGGGTTCCTACAATGAGCAGTTCTTC. The rearrangement uses TRBV11-2 and TRBJ2-1; 8 positions agree with TRBD2. Losses at the gene ends were 2 bases for V and 1 base for J; bases not matched to a gene: 1. The CDR3 runs 15 residues. CDR1 SGHAT and CDR2 FQNNGV come from the germline V gene.

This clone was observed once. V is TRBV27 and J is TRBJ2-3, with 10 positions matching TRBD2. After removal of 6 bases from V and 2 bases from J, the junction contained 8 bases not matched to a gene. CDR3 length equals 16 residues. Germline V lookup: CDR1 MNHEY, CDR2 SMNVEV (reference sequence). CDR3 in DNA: TGTGCCAGCAGCCGTAGACTAGCGGGTTACACAGATACGCAGTATTTT. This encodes CASSRRLAGYTDTQYF.

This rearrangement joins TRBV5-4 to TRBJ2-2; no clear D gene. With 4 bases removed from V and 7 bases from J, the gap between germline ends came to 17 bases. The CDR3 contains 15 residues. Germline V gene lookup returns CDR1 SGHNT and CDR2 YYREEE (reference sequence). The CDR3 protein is CASSEKAGSVGELFF. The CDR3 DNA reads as TGTGCCAGCAGCGAAAAGGCAGGCTCGGTCGGGGAGCTGTTTTTT. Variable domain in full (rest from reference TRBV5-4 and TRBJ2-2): ETGVTQSPTHLIKTRGQQVTLRCSSQSGHNTVSWYQQALGQGPQFIFQYYREEENGRGNFPPRFSGLQFPNYSSELNVNALELDDSALYLCASSEKAGSVGELFFGEGSRLTVL.

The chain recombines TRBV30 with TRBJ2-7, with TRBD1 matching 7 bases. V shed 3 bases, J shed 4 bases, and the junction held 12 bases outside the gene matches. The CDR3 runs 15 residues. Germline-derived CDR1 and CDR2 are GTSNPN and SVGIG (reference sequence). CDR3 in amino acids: CAWSRDRGPEYEQYF. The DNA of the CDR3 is TGTGCCTGGAGCCGGGACAGAGGACCCGAATACGAGCAGTACTTC.

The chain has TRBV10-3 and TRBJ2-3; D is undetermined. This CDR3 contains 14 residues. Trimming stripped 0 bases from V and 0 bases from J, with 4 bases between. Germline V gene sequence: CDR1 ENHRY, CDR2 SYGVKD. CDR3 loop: CAISESHSTDTQYF. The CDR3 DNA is TGTGCCATCAGTGAGTCGCACAGCACAGATACGCAGTATTTT.

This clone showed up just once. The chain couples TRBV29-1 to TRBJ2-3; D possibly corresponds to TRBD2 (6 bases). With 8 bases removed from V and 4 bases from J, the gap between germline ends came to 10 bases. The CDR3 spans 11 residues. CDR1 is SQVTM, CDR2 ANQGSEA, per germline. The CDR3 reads CSHSGADTQYF. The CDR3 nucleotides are TGCAGCCACTCGGGGGCAGATACGCAGTATTTT.

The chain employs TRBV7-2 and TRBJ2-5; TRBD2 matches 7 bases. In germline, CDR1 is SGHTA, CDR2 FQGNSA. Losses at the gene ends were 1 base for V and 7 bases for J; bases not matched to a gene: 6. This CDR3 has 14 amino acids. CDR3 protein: CASSLVGGGGTQYF. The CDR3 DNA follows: TGTGCCAGCAGCTTAGTTGGGGGGGGAGGGACCCAGTACTTC.

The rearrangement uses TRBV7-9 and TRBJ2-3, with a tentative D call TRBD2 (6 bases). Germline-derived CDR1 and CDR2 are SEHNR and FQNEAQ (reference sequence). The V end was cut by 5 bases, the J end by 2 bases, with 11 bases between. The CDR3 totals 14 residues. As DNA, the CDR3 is TGTGCCAGCAGCCGACTAGTTTACACAGATACGCAGTATTTT. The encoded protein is CASSRLVYTDTQYF.